This T cell receptor (beta chain) was documented in a study of blood T cell repertoires in COVID-19. Method: immunoSEQ multiplex PCR; TCRdb's copy keeps in-frame clones and lacks some. Found here are fewer than 110,000 clones, about 89% of them singletons; the top ten hold roughly a sixth. V lost 0 bases and J 4 bases, leaving 18 bases between the germline ends. CDR3 length: 17 amino acids. CDR1 is MNHEY, CDR2 SMNVEV, per germline (reference sequence). The chain carries TRBV27 and TRBJ1-2; a possible D gene is TRBD1 (5 bases). This sequence originates from a man between 50 and 59 years old with acute or convalescent COVID-19. Material: peripheral blood. The CDR3 nucleotides are TGTGCCAGCAGTTTATCGGCCTCCCGGACATCTTTCTATGGCTACACCTTC. The encoded protein is CASSLSASRTSFYGYTF.